Each of the 26 T cell receptor beta chains below was sequenced from the same sample in a study of blood T cell repertoires in COVID-19. Sequencing used immunoSEQ multiplex PCR; TCRdb keeps in-frame clones, though not all of them. The table records about 400,000 clones, around nine tenths of them present only once. What was sequenced was PBMCs or T cells enriched from blood (not recorded which). Receptors were obtained from a woman in her fifties or sixties who had recovered from COVID-19.

The chain is built from TRBV2 and TRBJ2-7; TRBD2 matches 8 bases. Germline V gene lookup returns CDR1 SNHLY and CDR2 FYNNEI. CDR3 length: 12 amino acids. The V and J ends lost 8 bases and 7 bases, in that order; junction bases with no gene match: 7. CDR3: CASCSGGWEQYF. The CDR3, as DNA: TGTGCCAGCTGCAGCGGGGGCTGGGAGCAGTACTTC. The entire variable domain, with the rest obtained from reference TRBV2 and TRBJ2-7, is as follows: EPEVTQTPSHQVTQMGQEVILRCVPISNHLYFYWYRQILGQKVEFLVSFYNNEISEKSEIFDDQFSVERPDGSNFTLKIRSTKLEDSAMYFCASCSGGWEQYFGPGTRLTVT.

The chain combines TRBV4-1 with TRBJ1-1; D ambiguous. Germline V gene lookup returns CDR1 MGHRA and CDR2 YSYEKL. This CDR3 has 14 residues. Trimming stripped 4 bases from V and 7 bases from J, with 16 bases between. DNA for the CDR3: TGCGCCAGCAGCCTAGGAGGCCCAAGGAGTGAAGCTTTCTTT. Its translation is CASSLGGPRSEAFF.

The CDR3 region is CASSVQVHELSNTEAFF. The CDR3 nucleotides read TGTGCCAGCAGTGTTCAGGTTCACGAACTTTCGAACACTGAAGCTTTCTTT. V is TRBV2 and J is TRBJ1-1; D is undetermined. Trimming shortened V by 4 bases and J by 1 base, and 19 bases separated the two germline ends. The CDR3 contains 17 residues. CDR1 is SNHLY and CDR2 is FYNNEI in the germline V gene.

This chain joins TRBV5-1 and TRBJ1-3, with 9 bases identical to TRBD1. The CDR3 totals 14 residues. V lost 0 bases, J lost 8 bases, and 3 bases stayed unmatched. Germline V gene lookup returns CDR1 SGHRS and CDR2 YFSETQ. In nucleotides, the CDR3 is TGCGCCAGCAGCTTGGAGACAGGGGGATACACCATATATTTT. Translation: CASSLETGGYTIYF.

This clone was observed a single time. The chain uses TRBV7-9 and TRBJ2-1, with 10 bases lining up with TRBD2. J lost 0 bases, V lost 6 bases, and 2 bases had no gene match. The CDR3 spans 15 residues. The germline V gene has CDR1 SEHNR and CDR2 FQNEAQ (reference sequence). The CDR3 nucleotides are TGTGCCAGCAGATCTAGCGGGGGCTCCTACAATGAGCAGTTCTTC. It translates to CASRSSGGSYNEQFF.

The genes are TRBV6-4 and TRBJ2-1, with 9 nucleotides matching TRBD2. CDR1 MRHNA and CDR2 SNTAGT come from the germline V gene. The CDR3 has 15 amino acids. V shed 4 bases, J shed 6 bases, and the junction held 7 bases outside the gene matches. CDR3 coding DNA: TGTGCCAGCAGTGCCGCGGGGGGGGTTGGCAATGAGCAGTTCTTC. This gives the protein CASSAAGGVGNEQFF.

The rearrangement links TRBV2 to TRBJ1-6; 7 bases are a match to TRBD1. The CDR3 has 14 residues. The V gene end was trimmed by 5 bases and the J gene end by 9 bases; junction bases not matched to a gene: 7. The germline V gene has CDR1 SNHLY and CDR2 FYNNEI. CDR3 sequence reads: CASSKDRPFSPLHF. The CDR3 bases are TGTGCCAGCAGTAAGGACAGGCCTTTTTCACCCCTCCACTTT. Full variable domain (outside the CDR3, taken from reference TRBV2 and TRBJ1-6): EPEVTQTPSHQVTQMGQEVILRCVPISNHLYFYWYRQILGQKVEFLVSFYNNEISEKSEIFDDQFSVERPDGSNFTLKIRSTKLEDSAMYFCASSKDRPFSPLHFGNGTRLTVT.

This rearrangement joins TRBV6-6 to TRBJ2-1, with D possibly TRBD1 on 6 matching bases. Germline CDR1 MNHNY, CDR2 SVGAGI (reference sequence). The CDR3 runs to 15 residues. V was cut by 7 bases and J by 16 bases, with 29 bases left in between. This CDR3 reads CASTNSYKRTDGYFF. The CDR3 DNA follows: TGTGCCAGCACTAATAGTTACAAAAGGACAGACGGTTACTTCTTC.

J is TRBJ2-2 and V is TRBV7-9; 9 bases fit TRBD1. V gave up 5 bases and J gave up 8 bases; unmatched junction bases: 6. This CDR3 region has 14 residues. CDR1 is SEHNR, CDR2 FQNEAQ, per germline (reference sequence). In DNA, the CDR3 is TGTGCCAGCAGCGACAGGGGGAAACGGGGGGAGCTGTTTTTT. It encodes CASSDRGKRGELFF. Supplemented by reference TRBV7-9 and TRBJ2-2, the full variable domain reads DTGVSQNPRHKITKRGQNVTFRCDPISEHNRLYWYRQTLGQGPEFLTYFQNEAQLEKSRLLSDRFSAERPKGSFSTLEIQRTEQGDSAMYLCASSDRGKRGELFFGEGSRLTVL.

The genes are TRBV6-5 and TRBJ2-7, with D perhaps matching TRBD1 (6 bases). V gave up 5 bases and J gave up 0 bases, with 8 bases separating them. The CDR3 is 13 amino acids. Germline loops: CDR1 MNHEY, CDR2 SVGAGI. The CDR3 nucleotides read TGTGCCAGCAGTCAGGGGATCTCCTACGAGCAGTACTTC. Protein product: CASSQGISYEQYF.

About this clone itself: The same CDR3 also results from other DNA sequences found in this sample. J is TRBJ2-7 and V is TRBV5-1; tentative D call: TRBD1 (6 bases). Germline values: CDR1 SGHRS, CDR2 YFSETQ. V was cut by 0 bases and J by 1 base, with 8 bases left in between. The length of the CDR3 is 14 residues. The CDR3: CASSLEGGSYEQYF. The CDR3 coding sequence is TGCGCCAGCAGCTTGGAAGGGGGATCCTACGAGCAGTACTTC.

V usage is TRBV5-1 and J usage is TRBJ1-4; D uncertain. The V end was cut by 5 bases, the J end by 3 bases, with 11 bases between. The CDR3 covers 14 residues. Germline assignment: CDR1 SGHRS and CDR2 YFSETQ. Written as DNA, the CDR3 is TGCGCCAGCAGTCCAGATCCCCCTAATGAAAAACTGTTTTTT. Its protein is CASSPDPPNEKLFF.

The chain is built from TRBV7-2 and TRBJ2-3; TRBD1 is a possible D gene (6 bases). The CDR3 totals 13 residues. Trimming removed 1 base at V and 14 bases at J, with 16 bases between. Germline lookup yields CDR1 SGHTA and CDR2 FQGNSA. CDR3 sequence: CASSLEGGATGYF. CDR3 DNA sequence: TGTGCCAGCAGCTTAGAGGGTGGGGCGACAGGGTATTTT.

The chain combines TRBV7-3 with TRBJ2-1, with TRBD2 matching over 9 bases. V was clipped by 1 base and J by 7 bases; unmatched bases: 5. CDR3 length: 15 residues. Germline values: CDR1 SGHTA, CDR2 FQGTGA. CDR3: CASSLRRGGLNEQFF. CDR3 DNA sequence: TGTGCCAGCAGCTTAAGGCGGGGGGGCCTGAATGAGCAGTTCTTC.

Of note for this clone: The junction does not match germline at one end; this may be a read error. J is TRBJ2-3 and V is TRBV27, with 7 nucleotides matching TRBD1. The CDR3 consists of 15 residues. Germline lookup yields CDR1 MNHEY and CDR2 SMNVEV (reference sequence). As DNA, the CDR3 is TGTGCCAGCAGTCTATCCGGGACAGCCCAAGATACGCAGTATTTT. Its translation is CASSLSGTAQDTQYF.

The chain is built from TRBV7-9 and TRBJ2-7, with a possible D match to TRBD2 (6 bases). Germline assignment: CDR1 SEHNR and CDR2 FQNEAQ (reference sequence). The CDR3 length is 15 residues. With 5 bases removed from V and 5 bases from J, the gap between germline ends came to 19 bases. The chain's CDR3 is CASSPGLSRDHEQYF. CDR3 DNA sequence: TGTGCCAGCAGCCCAGGACTAAGTCGGGACCACGAGCAGTACTTC.

CDR3 amino acids: CASSLQGNSPLHF. DNA for the CDR3: TGCGCCAGCAGCTTACAGGGAAATTCACCCCTCCACTTT. The V and J genes are TRBV5-1 and TRBJ1-6; possibly TRBD1 for D (6 bases). Germline V gene sequence: CDR1 SGHRS, CDR2 YFSETQ. The V end was cut by 2 bases, the J end by 7 bases, with 7 bases between. The CDR3 is 13 amino acids.

The V and J genes are TRBV25-1 and TRBJ1-4, with TRBD1 matching over 10 bases. The CDR3 has 13 residues. Germline loops: CDR1 MGHDK, CDR2 SYGVNS. Trimming cost V 0 bases and J 12 bases; bases outside gene matches: 1. DNA of the CDR3: TGTGCCAGCAGTGAATATGACAGGGGGCAACTGTTTTTT. It codes for CASSEYDRGQLFF.

Of note for this clone: One junction end disagrees with the germline gene, perhaps due to a read error. This chain links TRBV6-6 with TRBJ1-4; no reliable D call. The CDR3 is made up of 14 amino acids. Germline loops: CDR1 MNHNY, CDR2 SVGAGI (reference sequence). CDR3 DNA sequence: TGTGCCAGCCGTTATGCAGGATCTAATGAAAAACTGTTTTTT. Amino acid sequence: CASRYAGSNEKLFF.

The chain uses TRBV5-4 and TRBJ1-2, with TRBD1 identical over 7 bases. The CDR3 runs to 13 residues. Trimming took 3 bases from V and 8 from J; bases not matched to a gene: 7. CDR1 and CDR2 (germline): SGHNT, YYREEE (reference sequence). The CDR3 region is CASSSDRVYGYTF. In DNA form, the CDR3 reads TGTGCCAGCAGCTCCGACAGGGTCTACGGCTACACCTTC.

The V call is TRBV9, the J call TRBJ1-1; D perhaps matches TRBD1 (6 bases). V lost 6 bases and J 5 bases, leaving 20 bases between the germline ends. Germline V lookup: CDR1 SGDLS, CDR2 YYNGEE. This CDR3 comprises 15 residues. CDR3 in amino acids: CASTPFGGSGTEAFF. CDR3 coding DNA: TGTGCCAGCACCCCCTTTGGGGGCTCGGGGACTGAAGCTTTCTTT.

The chain couples TRBV4-2 to TRBJ2-1, with TRBD2 matching over 11 bases. Germline CDR1 and CDR2: LGHNA and YNFKEQ. Unmatched junction bases numbered 3, after V lost 4 bases and J lost 7 bases. CDR3 length: 14 residues. CDR3 region: CASSPSGGTNEQFF. The CDR3 DNA reads TGTGCCAGCAGCCCTAGCGGGGGGACGAATGAGCAGTTCTTC.

The V and J genes are TRBV6-5 and TRBJ1-1; perhaps TRBD1 as D (5 bases). Germline CDR1 MNHEY, CDR2 SVGAGI. The V end lost 7 bases, the J end lost 4 bases, and 19 bases lay between the germline ends. CDR3 length equals 15 residues. This CDR3 reads CASTRQGVFGTEAFF. The DNA for the CDR3 is TGTGCCAGCACCCGCCAAGGGGTGTTTGGCACTGAAGCTTTCTTT.

The rearrangement uses TRBV27 and TRBJ2-7; 7 bases align to TRBD1. The germline CDR1 and CDR2 sequences are MNHEY and SMNVEV (reference sequence). The CDR3 sequence is 14 residues long. The junction had 8 bases not matched to a gene; V was cut back by 5 bases and J by 4 bases. CDR3: CASSSYRGGYEQYF. In DNA, the CDR3 is TGTGCCAGCAGTAGCTACAGGGGTGGTTACGAGCAGTACTTC.

This clone was counted once. This chain connects TRBV27 to TRBJ1-5, with unresolved D. This CDR3 region has 14 residues. The V end lost 6 bases, the J end lost 6 bases, and 15 bases lay between the germline ends. The germline CDR1 and CDR2 sequences are MNHEY and SMNVEV (reference sequence). CDR3 nucleotides: TGTGCCAGCAGGCTAATCCCGGGAGGTCAGCCCCAGCATTTT. Encoded protein: CASRLIPGGQPQHF.

The rearrangement links TRBV7-2 to TRBJ2-7; TRBD1 might be the D (5 bases). The CDR3 consists of 16 residues. Germline assignment: CDR1 SGHTA and CDR2 FQGNSA. Trimming took 0 bases from V and 4 from J, leaving 16 bases between them. The CDR3 nucleotides read TGTGCCAGCAGCTTAGCGCTTGGGCAGGGAAATTACGAGCAGTACTTC. It encodes CASSLALGQGNYEQYF.